The clone carrying this T cell receptor (beta chain) appeared a single time. The antigen remains undetermined. This record comes from a study of cytomegalovirus exposure and HLA in healthy donors. Study-wide results and limits: In presence/absence analyses, roughly uniform sequencing depth across donors was assumed.

Use of 60 Vbeta and 13 Jbeta primers characterized the PCR. The data were produced by immunoSEQ multiplex PCR, yet TCRdb's version contains in-frame clones alone and is incomplete. The data hold around 150,000 clones, with 80% observed a single time. Donors were nominally healthy when sampled, though unrecorded immune exposures were likely. This TCR came from a man aged 25-45 years in good health and CMV-seronegative. What was sequenced was PBMCs.

The CDR3 bases are TGTGCCACCAGCAGAGTCCCCACTGGTGAGCAGTTCTTC. Amino acids: CATSRVPTGEQFF. V and J are TRBV15 and TRBJ2-1; D gene uncertain. From germline, CDR1 is LNHNV and CDR2 YYDKDF (reference sequence). This CDR3 has 13 residues. Trimming pared 1 base from V and 9 bases from J, leaving 10 bases between. Filled out from reference TRBV15 and TRBJ2-1, the complete variable domain reads DAMVIQNPRYQVTQFGKPVTLSCSQTLNHNVMYWYQQKSSQAPKLLFHYYDKDFNNEADTPDNFQSRRPNTSFCFLDIRSPGLGDTAMYLCATSRVPTGEQFFGPGTRLTVL.